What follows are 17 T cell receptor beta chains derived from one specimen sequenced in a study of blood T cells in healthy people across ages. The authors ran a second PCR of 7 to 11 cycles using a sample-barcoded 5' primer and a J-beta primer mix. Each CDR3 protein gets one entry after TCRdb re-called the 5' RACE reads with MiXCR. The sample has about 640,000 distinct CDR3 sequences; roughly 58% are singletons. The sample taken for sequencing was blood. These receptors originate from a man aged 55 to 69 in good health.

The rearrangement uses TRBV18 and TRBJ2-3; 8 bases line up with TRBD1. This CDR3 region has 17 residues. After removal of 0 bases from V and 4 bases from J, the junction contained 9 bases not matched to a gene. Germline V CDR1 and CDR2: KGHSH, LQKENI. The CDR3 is CASSPPRTGRLADTQYF. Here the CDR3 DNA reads TGTGCCAGCTCACCACCGCGGACAGGGAGGTTGGCAGATACGCAGTATTTT.

CDR3 residues: CASSDFLLGAKNIQYF. The CDR3 DNA sequence: TGCGCCAGCAGTGATTTCCTCCTAGGAGCCAAAAACATTCAGTACTTC. This chain uses TRBV10-2 with TRBJ2-4; the D is unclear. The CDR3 covers 16 residues. V was trimmed by 3 bases and J by 0 bases, leaving 12 bases between them. The germline gives CDR1 WSHSY, CDR2 SAAADI.

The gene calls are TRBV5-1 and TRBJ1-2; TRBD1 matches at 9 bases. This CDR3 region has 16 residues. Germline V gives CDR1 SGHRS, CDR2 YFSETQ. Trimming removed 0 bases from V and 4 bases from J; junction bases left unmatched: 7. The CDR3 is CASSLDRGRFSYGYTF. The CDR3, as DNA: TGCGCCAGCAGCTTGGACAGGGGGCGATTCAGCTATGGCTACACCTTC.

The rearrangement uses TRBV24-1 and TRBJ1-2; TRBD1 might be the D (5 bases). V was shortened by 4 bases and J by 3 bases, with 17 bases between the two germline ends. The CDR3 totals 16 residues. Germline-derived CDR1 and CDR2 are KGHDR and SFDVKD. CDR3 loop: CATSDPGTLGDYGYTF. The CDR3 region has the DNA TGTGCCACCAGTGACCCCGGGACCCTTGGCGACTATGGCTACACCTTC.

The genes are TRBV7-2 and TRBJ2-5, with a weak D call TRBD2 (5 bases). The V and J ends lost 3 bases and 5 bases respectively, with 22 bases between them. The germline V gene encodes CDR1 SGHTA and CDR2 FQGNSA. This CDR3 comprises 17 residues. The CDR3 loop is CASSLGFRANGGETQYF. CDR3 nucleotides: TGTGCCAGCAGCTTGGGTTTTCGAGCCAACGGCGGGGAGACCCAGTACTTC.

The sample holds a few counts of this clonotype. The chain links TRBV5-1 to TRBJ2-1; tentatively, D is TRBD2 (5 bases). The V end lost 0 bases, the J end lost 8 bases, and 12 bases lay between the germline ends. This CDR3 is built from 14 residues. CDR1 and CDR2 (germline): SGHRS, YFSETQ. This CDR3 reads CASSLGTPRDEQFF. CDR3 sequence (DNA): TGCGCCAGCAGCTTGGGGACCCCGAGGGATGAGCAGTTCTTC.

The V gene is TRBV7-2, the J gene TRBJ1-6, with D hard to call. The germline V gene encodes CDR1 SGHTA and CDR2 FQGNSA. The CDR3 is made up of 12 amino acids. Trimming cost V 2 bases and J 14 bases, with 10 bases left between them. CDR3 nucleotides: TGTGCCAGCAGCTTAATGGCCAGATCCCTCCACTTT. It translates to CASSLMARSLHF.

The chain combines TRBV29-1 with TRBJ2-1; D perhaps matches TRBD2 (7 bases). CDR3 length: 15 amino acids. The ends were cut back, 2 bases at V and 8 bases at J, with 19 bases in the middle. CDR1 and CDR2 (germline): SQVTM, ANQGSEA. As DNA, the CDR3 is TGCAGCGTTGAAATTTGGGGGGGCCTCATCGATGAGCAGTTCTTC. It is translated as CSVEIWGGLIDEQFF.

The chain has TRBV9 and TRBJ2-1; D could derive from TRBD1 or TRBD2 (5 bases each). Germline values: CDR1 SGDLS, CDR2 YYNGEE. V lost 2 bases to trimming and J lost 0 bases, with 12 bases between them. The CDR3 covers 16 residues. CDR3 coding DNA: TGTGCCAGCAGCGTGGGGCCAGGGAGCTCCTACAATGAGCAGTTCTTC. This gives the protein CASSVGPGSSYNEQFF.

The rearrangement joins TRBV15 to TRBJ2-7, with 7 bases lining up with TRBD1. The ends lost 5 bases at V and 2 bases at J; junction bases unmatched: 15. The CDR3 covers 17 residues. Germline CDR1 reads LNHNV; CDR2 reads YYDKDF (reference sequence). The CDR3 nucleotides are TGTGCCACCAGCCCTCGAAGGGGGCAGGATCTAACCTACGAGCAGTACTTC. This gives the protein CATSPRRGQDLTYEQYF.

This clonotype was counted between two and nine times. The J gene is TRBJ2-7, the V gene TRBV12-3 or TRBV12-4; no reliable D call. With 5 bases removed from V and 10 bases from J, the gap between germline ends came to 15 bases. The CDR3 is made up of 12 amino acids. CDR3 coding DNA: TGTGCCAGCAGTCCCTCCAGTACGATCCAGTACTTC. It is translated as CASSPSSTIQYF.

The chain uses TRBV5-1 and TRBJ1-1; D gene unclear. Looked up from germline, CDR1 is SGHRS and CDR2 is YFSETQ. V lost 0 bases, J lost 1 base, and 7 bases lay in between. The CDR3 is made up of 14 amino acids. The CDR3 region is CASSLAQQNTEAFF. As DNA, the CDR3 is TGCGCCAGCAGCTTGGCTCAGCAGAACACTGAAGCTTTCTTT. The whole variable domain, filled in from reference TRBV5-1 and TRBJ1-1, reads KAGVTQTPRYLIKTRGQQVTLSCSPISGHRSVSWYQQTPGQGLQFLFEYFSETQRNKGNFPGRFSGRQFSNSRSEMNVSTLELGDSALYLCASSLAQQNTEAFFGQGTRLTVV.

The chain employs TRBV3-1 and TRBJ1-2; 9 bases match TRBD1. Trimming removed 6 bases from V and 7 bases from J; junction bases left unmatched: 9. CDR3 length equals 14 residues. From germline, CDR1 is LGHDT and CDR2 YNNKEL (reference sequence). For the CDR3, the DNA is TGTGCCAGCAGTCGGGACAGGGTTCTCGGTGGCTACACCTTC. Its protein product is CASSRDRVLGGYTF.

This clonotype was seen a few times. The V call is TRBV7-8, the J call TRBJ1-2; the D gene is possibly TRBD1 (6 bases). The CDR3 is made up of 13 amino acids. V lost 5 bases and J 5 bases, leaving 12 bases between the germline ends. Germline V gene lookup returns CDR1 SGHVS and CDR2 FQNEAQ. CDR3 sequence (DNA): TGTGCCAGCAGCCACGGGCAGGGGTATGGCTACACCTTC. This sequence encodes CASSHGQGYGYTF.

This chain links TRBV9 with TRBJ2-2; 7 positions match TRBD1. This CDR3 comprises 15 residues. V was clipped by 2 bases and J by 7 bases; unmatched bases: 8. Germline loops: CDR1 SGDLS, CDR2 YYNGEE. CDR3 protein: CASSVRQGSVGELFF. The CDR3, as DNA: TGTGCCAGCAGCGTCCGACAGGGTTCGGTCGGGGAGCTGTTTTTT.

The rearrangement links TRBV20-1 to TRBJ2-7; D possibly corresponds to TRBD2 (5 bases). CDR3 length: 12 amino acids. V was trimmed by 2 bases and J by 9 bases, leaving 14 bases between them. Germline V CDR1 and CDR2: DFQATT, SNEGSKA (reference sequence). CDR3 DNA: TGCAGTGCTAGATCCCGAGGAGAGGGGCAGTACTTC. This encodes CSARSRGEGQYF.

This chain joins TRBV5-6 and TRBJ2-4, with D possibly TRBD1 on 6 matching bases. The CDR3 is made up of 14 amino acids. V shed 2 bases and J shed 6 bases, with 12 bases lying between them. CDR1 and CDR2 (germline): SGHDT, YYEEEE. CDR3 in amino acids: CASSFTAGVNIQYF. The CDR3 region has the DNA TGTGCCAGCAGCTTCACGGCAGGGGTAAACATTCAGTACTTC. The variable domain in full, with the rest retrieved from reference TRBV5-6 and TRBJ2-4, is DAGVTQSPTHLIKTRGQQVTLRCSPKSGHDTVSWYQQALGQGPQFIFQYYEEEERQRGNFPDRFSGHQFPNYSSELNVNALLLGDSALYLCASSFTAGVNIQYFGAGTRLSVL.